This entry lists 21 T cell receptor beta chains sequenced from one sample in a study of tumor-infiltrating lymphocytes in primary liver carcinoma. The investigators made TCR beta cDNA from around 530 ng total RNA, using a constant-region primer. Slightly modified ARM-PCR served as the procedure for the TCR beta libraries. These libraries came from three rounds of nested multiplex PCR. A C-beta reverse primer and TRBV1-TRBV30 forward primers served in each of the first two PCR rounds, at 10 cycles apiece. From the multiplex PCR reads, TCRdb called clonotypes with MiXCR, one entry per CDR3 protein. The table lists some 320,000 distinct CDR3 sequences, approximately 65% of them singletons, with 9% to 10% in the top ten. Out of unsorted whole blood came the blood RNA, and germline DNA was extracted as well. Sequenced: peripheral blood. These receptors were taken from a man in his forties with primary liver carcinoma and hepatitis B virus infection.

V usage is TRBV6-1 and J usage is TRBJ1-6, with a possible D match to TRBD1 (5 bases). The germline V gene has CDR1 MNHNS and CDR2 SASEGT. This CDR3 has 14 amino acids. Trimming took off 8 bases at V and 10 bases at J, with 18 bases between the two ends. The CDR3 here is CASSPRQLGSPLHF. The CDR3 DNA follows: TGTGCCAGCTCCCCGAGACAGTTGGGCTCACCCCTCCACTTT.

On this clonotype: A clone one base away is much larger, so this may be a read error. Lacking the conserved final phenylalanine or tryptophan, this CDR3 likely reflects a read error. The rearrangement links TRBV12-3 or TRBV12-4 to TRBJ2-7, with D possibly TRBD1 on 5 matching bases. The V end lost 6 bases, the J end lost 0 bases, and 24 bases lay between the germline ends. This CDR3 comprises 18 residues. CDR3 residues: CASRGIRSRQYSSYEQYL. The DNA of the CDR3 is TGTGCCAGCAGGGGGATCCGCTCTCGACAGTATAGCTCCTACGAGCAGTACTTA.

The chain combines TRBV20-1 with TRBJ2-7, with a possible D match to TRBD2 (6 bases). The CDR3 spans 15 residues. V lost 0 bases to trimming and J lost 2 bases, with 14 bases between them. Germline V gene data show CDR1 as DFQATT and CDR2 as SNEGSKA (reference sequence). CDR3 loop: CSARDTSRGTYEQYF. DNA for the CDR3: TGCAGTGCTAGAGATACATCGCGGGGAACCTACGAGCAGTACTTC.

For this clonotype: The junction does not match germline at one end; this may be a read error. The chain recombines TRBV11-1 with TRBJ2-5, with 11 bases aligning to TRBD1. The length of the CDR3 is 15 residues. Germline assignment: CDR1 SGHAT and CDR2 FQDESV (reference sequence). CDR3 in amino acids: CVSSTGQGAGGTQYF. CDR3 DNA sequence: TGTGTCAGCAGCACCGGACAGGGGGCGGGAGGGACCCAGTACTTC.

This clonotype was counted only a few times. The missing conserved phenylalanine or tryptophan at the end of this CDR3 makes a read error likely. This chain uses TRBV11-1 with TRBJ2-5, with D tentatively TRBD2 (6 bases). Germline CDR1 SGHAT, CDR2 FQDESV (reference sequence). This CDR3 is 15 amino acids long. The CDR3: CASSLGRREQETQYL. The CDR3 DNA is TGTGCCAGCAGCCTCGGAAGGAGGGAGCAGGAGACACAGTACTTA.

The genes are TRBV11-2 and TRBJ2-4; 10 bases are a match to TRBD2. V lost 3 bases to trimming and J lost 2 bases; unmatched junction nucleotides: 1. The CDR3 runs to 15 residues. Per the germline V gene, CDR1 is SGHAT and CDR2 is FQNNGV. For the CDR3, the DNA is TGTGCCAGCAGCTTTACTAGCGGGACCAAAAACATTCAGTACTTC. This codes for CASSFTSGTKNIQYF.

About this clonotype: A read error may produce the germline difference seen at one junction end. The chain employs TRBV24-1 and TRBJ2-3; 7 bases align to TRBD2. The CDR3 is made up of 15 amino acids. Germline loops: CDR1 KGHDR, CDR2 SFDVKD. CDR3 nucleotides: TGTGCCACCAATGATGCCGGGACTACGACAGATACGCAGTATTTT. Its protein is CATNDAGTTTDTQYF.

Points on this clonotype: With a much larger clone just one base away, this may be a read error. CDR3: CASSLGGAANGYNEQFF. CDR3 nucleotide sequence: TGTGCCAGCAGTTTAGGGGGTGCGGCTAACGGGTACAATGAGCAGTTCTTC. The chain recombines TRBV6-5 with TRBJ2-1, with TRBD1 as a possible D gene (6 bases). The CDR3 extends over 17 amino acids. CDR1 is MNHEY and CDR2 is SVGAGI in the germline V gene. Trimming shortened V by 4 bases and J by 4 bases, and 20 bases separated the two germline ends.

Notes on this clonotype: This could be a read error, since a much larger clone is one nucleotide away. J is TRBJ2-7 and V is TRBV6-1, with D possibly TRBD2 on 6 matching bases. Germline V gene data show CDR1 as MNHNS and CDR2 as SASEGT. This CDR3 is built from 13 residues. CDR3 bases: TGTTCCAGCAGTGACTCTCTGCGGGGAGAGCAGTACTTC. Its translation is CSSSDSLRGEQYF.

About this clonotype itself: Possible read error: a much larger clone is one base away. The J gene is TRBJ2-1, the V gene TRBV6-2 or TRBV6-3, with 9 positions matching TRBD2. The length of the CDR3 is 16 residues. Germline V gives CDR1 MNHEY, CDR2 SVGEGT. CDR3 in amino acids: CASRRHLAGDANKQFF. CDR3 sequence (DNA): TGTGCCAGCAGACGACACTTAGCGGGAGATGCCAATAAGCAGTTCTTC.

Note on this clonotype: The CDR3 end shows no conserved phenylalanine or tryptophan, and so a read error is likely. The chain links TRBV5-4 to TRBJ1-5; no reliable D call. The germline gives CDR1 SGHNT, CDR2 YYREEE (reference sequence). The CDR3 loop spans 14 amino acids. The DNA for the CDR3 is TGCGCCAGCTGCCAGGACTTTAGCAATCAGCCCCAGCATTCT. Translated: CASCQDFSNQPQHS.

The chain uses TRBV11-2 and TRBJ2-5; no clear D gene. Germline CDR1 and CDR2: SGHAT and FQNNGV. This CDR3 contains 13 residues. Trimming left V 5 bases short and J 5 bases short, with 12 bases between. For the CDR3, the DNA is TGTGCCAGCAGCCTCCATGGGGTTGAGACCCAGTACTTC. Its protein product is CASSLHGVETQYF.

This chain uses TRBV11-1 with TRBJ2-1; 7 bases match TRBD2. V shed 1 base and J 9 bases; nucleotides not matched to a gene: 9. This CDR3 region has 15 residues. Germline V gives CDR1 SGHAT, CDR2 FQDESV (reference sequence). CDR3 residues: CASSLVGRASGEQFF. The CDR3 DNA follows: TGTGCCAGCAGCTTAGTAGGGAGGGCCAGCGGTGAGCAGTTCTTC.

For this clonotype: This may be a read error: a much more frequent sequence differs by one nucleotide. The rearrangement links TRBV6-1 to TRBJ1-5, with D unresolved. Judging by the DNA end, TRBJ2-3 fits better; the J call may be wrong. The germline V gene encodes CDR1 MNHNS and CDR2 SASEGT. This CDR3 spans 15 amino acids. The CDR3 here is CASSESPYSNQPQYF. CDR3 sequence (DNA): TGTGCCAGCAGTGAAAGCCCTTATAGCAATCAGCCCCAGTATTTT.

Many counts were recorded for this clonotype. The genes are TRBV7-8 and TRBJ2-1; D might be TRBD2 (6 bases). The CDR3 has 16 residues. CDR1 is SGHVS and CDR2 is FQNEAQ in the germline V gene. The V end was cut by 2 bases, the J end by 6 bases, with 17 bases between. In nucleotides, the CDR3 is TGTGCCAGCAGCTTACGTCGCGGGAAGTTAAGCAATGAGCAGTTCTTC. Translation gives CASSLRRGKLSNEQFF.

The V gene is TRBV6-2 or TRBV6-3, the J gene TRBJ2-7, with a weak D call TRBD2 (5 bases). CDR3 length equals 16 residues. V gave up 6 bases and J gave up 0 bases, with 18 bases separating them. Germline V CDR1 and CDR2: MNHEY, SVGEGT. DNA of the CDR3: TGTGCCAGCAGCCGTACCTTTGGCGGGCGCTCCTACGAGCAGTACTTC. Residues: CASSRTFGGRSYEQYF.

With regard to this clonotype: This may arise from a read error, as a much more abundant clone is one base away. V gene TRBV4-1 combines with J gene TRBJ2-5; tentative D call: TRBD2 (7 bases). This CDR3 region has 14 residues. CDR1 is MGHRA, CDR2 YSYEKL, per germline. The CDR3 DNA sequence: TGCGCCAGCAGCCAAGGCAGGGGAGGGGAGACCCGGTACTTC. This gives the protein CASSQGRGGETRYF.

Of note for this clonotype: A much bigger clone sits one base away, suggesting this may be a read error. The genes are TRBV5-4 and TRBJ1-1; D is uncertain. This CDR3 is built from 13 residues. Germline CDR1 is SGHNT and CDR2 is YYREEE (reference sequence). The CDR3 DNA is TGTGCCAACAGCTTGGGCCAGAACACTGAAGCTTTCTTT. It translates to CANSLGQNTEAFF. Based on the CDR3 plus reference TRBV5-4 and TRBJ1-1, the full variable domain is ETGVTQSPTHLIKTRGQQVTLRCSSQSGHNTVSWYQQALGQGPQFIFQYYREEENGRGNFPPRFSGLQFPNYSSELNVNALELDDSALYLCANSLGQNTEAFFGQGTRLTVV.

This clonotype was seen many times. The chain joins TRBV6-1 to TRBJ1-1; a possible D gene is TRBD1 (6 bases). CDR3 length: 14 amino acids. Trimming stripped 2 bases from V and 4 bases from J, with 11 bases between. Germline CDR1 reads MNHNS; CDR2 reads SASEGT. This CDR3 is CASSEKGGSTEAFF. The CDR3 nucleotides are TGTGCCAGCAGTGAAAAGGGGGGTAGCACTGAAGCTTTCTTT.

To note about this clonotype: One end of the junction is discordant with germline, which a read error may explain. This sequence joins TRBV11-2 and TRBJ2-3; TRBD2 agrees at 11 bases. Germline CDR1 SGHAT, CDR2 FQNNGV. The CDR3 is 16 amino acids. CDR3 amino acids: CASGLVLAGGTHTQYF. CDR3 bases: TGTGCCAGCGGCCTGGTCCTAGCGGGAGGCACACATACGCAGTATTTT.

Comments on this clonotype: At one boundary the junction diverges from the germline segment, which might be a read error. The rearrangement uses TRBV10-3 and TRBJ2-1; D possibly corresponds to TRBD1 (5 bases). Germline-derived CDR1 and CDR2 are ENHRY and SYGVKD. The CDR3 loop spans 14 amino acids. The CDR3 loop is CAISPAPGIYEQFF. CDR3 nucleotide sequence: TGTGCCATCAGTCCCGCCCCAGGGATCTATGAGCAATTCTTC.